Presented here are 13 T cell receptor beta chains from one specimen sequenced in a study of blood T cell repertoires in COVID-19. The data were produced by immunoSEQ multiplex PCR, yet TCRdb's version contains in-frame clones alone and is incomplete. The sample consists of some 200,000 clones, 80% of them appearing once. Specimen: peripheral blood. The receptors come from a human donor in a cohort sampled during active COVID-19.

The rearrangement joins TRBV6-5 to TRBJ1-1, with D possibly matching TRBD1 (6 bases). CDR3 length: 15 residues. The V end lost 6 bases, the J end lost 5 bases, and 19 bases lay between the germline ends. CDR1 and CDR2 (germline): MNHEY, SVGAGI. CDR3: CASSPLTGEGTEAFF. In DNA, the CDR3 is TGTGCCAGCAGCCCCCTGACAGGAGAGGGTACTGAAGCTTTCTTT.

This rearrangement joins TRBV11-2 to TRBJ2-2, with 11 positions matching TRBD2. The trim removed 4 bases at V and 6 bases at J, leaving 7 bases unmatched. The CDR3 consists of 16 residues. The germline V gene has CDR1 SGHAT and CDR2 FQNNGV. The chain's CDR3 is CASSSGVAGGPGELFF. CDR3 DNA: TGTGCCAGCAGCTCCGGGGTAGCGGGGGGGCCCGGGGAGCTGTTTTTT.

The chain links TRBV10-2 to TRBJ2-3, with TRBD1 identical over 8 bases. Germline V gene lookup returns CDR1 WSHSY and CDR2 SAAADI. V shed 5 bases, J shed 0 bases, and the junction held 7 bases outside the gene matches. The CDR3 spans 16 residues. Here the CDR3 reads CASSLSRTGSTDTQYF. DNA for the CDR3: TGCGCCAGCAGTTTGTCCCGGACAGGGAGCACAGATACGCAGTATTTT.

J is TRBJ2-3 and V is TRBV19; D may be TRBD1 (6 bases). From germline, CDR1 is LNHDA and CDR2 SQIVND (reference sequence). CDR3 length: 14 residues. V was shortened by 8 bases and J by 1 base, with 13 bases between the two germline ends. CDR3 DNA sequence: TGTGCCAGTGCGAAACAGGGACGCACAGATACGCAGTATTTT. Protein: CASAKQGRTDTQYF. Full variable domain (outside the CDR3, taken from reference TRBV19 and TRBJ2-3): DGGITQSPKYLFRKEGQNVTLSCEQNLNHDAMYWYRQDPGQGLRLIYYSQIVNDFQKGDIAEGYSVSREKKESFPLTVTSAQKNPTAFYLCASAKQGRTDTQYFGPGTRLTVL.

The CDR3 is CASSSRGWGYTF. The CDR3 DNA reads TGTGCCAGCTCCTCGCGGGGTTGGGGCTACACCTTC. The rearrangement uses TRBV6-5 and TRBJ1-2; D ambiguous. From germline, CDR1 is MNHEY and CDR2 SVGAGI. The CDR3 has 12 residues. Trimming left V 8 bases short and J 8 bases short, with 15 bases between.

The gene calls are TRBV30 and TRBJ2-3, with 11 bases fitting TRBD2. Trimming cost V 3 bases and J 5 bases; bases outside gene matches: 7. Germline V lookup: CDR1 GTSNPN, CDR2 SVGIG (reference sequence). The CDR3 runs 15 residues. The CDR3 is CAWSLSGGVIDTQYF. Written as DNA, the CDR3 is TGTGCCTGGAGCCTTAGCGGGGGGGTGATAGATACGCAGTATTTT.

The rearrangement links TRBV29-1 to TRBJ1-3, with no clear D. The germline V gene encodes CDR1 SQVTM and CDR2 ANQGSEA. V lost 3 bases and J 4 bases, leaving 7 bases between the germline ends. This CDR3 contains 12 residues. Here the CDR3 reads CSVDGGGNTIYF. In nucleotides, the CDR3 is TGCAGCGTTGATGGCGGCGGAAACACCATATATTTT. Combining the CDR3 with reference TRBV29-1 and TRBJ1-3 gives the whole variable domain SAVISQKPSRDICQRGTSLTIQCQVDSQVTMMFWYRQQPGQSLTLIATANQGSEATYESGFVIDKFPISRPNLTFSTLTVSNMSPEDSSIYLCSVDGGGNTIYFGEGSWLTVV.

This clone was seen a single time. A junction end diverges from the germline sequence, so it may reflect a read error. The CDR3 nucleotides read TGTGCTAGCAGCTTAGTGAGGACAGGGGCTGGGGATGAGCAGTTCTTC. Translating it yields CASSLVRTGAGDEQFF. The chain recombines TRBV7-7 with TRBJ2-1; 9 bases agree with TRBD1. The CDR3 extends over 16 amino acids. Germline lookup yields CDR1 SSHAT and CDR2 FNYEAQ (reference sequence).

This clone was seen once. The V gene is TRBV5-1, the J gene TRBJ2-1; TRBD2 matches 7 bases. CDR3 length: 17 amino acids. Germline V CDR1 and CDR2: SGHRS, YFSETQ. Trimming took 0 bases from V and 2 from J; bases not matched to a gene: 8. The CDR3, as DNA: TGCGCCAGCAGCTTGGGACCTAGGAGCGGGACCTACAATGAGCAGTTCTTC. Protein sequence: CASSLGPRSGTYNEQFF.

CDR3 in DNA: TGTGCCAGCAGGGCGGGGACAGGGGGCCCAGAGACCCAGTACTTC. It codes for CASRAGTGGPETQYF. The J gene is TRBJ2-5, the V gene TRBV27; 12 bases fit TRBD1. V dropped 6 bases and J dropped 4; count of bases not matched to a gene: 6. CDR3 length: 15 amino acids. Germline V lookup: CDR1 MNHEY, CDR2 SMNVEV (reference sequence).

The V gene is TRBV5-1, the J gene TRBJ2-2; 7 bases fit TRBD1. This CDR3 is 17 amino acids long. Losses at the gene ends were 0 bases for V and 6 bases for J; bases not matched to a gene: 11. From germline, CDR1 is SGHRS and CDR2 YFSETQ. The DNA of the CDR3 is TGCGCCAGCAGCTTGGATGGGGTGACAGGGATCTCCGGGGAGCTGTTTTTT. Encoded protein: CASSLDGVTGISGELFF.

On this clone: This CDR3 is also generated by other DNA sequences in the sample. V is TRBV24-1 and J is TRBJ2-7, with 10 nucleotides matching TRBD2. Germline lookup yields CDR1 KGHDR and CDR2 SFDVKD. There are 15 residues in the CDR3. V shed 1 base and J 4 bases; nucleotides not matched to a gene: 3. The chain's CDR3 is CATSDFSSGRYEQYF. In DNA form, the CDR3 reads TGTGCCACCAGTGATTTTTCTAGCGGGAGATACGAGCAGTACTTC.

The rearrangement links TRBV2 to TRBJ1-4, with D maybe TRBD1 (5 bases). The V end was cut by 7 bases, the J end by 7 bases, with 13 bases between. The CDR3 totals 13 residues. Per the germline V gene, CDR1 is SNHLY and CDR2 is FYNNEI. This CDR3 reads CASNWQGREKLFF. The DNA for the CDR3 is TGTGCCAGCAATTGGCAGGGTCGTGAAAAACTGTTTTTT.